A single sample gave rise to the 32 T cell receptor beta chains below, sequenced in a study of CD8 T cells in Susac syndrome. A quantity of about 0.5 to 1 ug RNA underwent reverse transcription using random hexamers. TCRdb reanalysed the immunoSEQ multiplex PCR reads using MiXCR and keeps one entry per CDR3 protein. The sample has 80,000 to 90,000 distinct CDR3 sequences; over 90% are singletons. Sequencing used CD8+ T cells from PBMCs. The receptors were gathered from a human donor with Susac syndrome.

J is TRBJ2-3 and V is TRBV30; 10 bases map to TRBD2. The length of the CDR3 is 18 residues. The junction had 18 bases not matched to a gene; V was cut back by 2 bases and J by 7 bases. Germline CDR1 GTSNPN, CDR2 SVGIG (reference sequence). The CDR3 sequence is CAWSPGPSGRVSWNTQYF. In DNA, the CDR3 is TGTGCCTGGAGTCCAGGCCCTAGCGGGAGAGTAAGTTGGAATACGCAGTATTTT.

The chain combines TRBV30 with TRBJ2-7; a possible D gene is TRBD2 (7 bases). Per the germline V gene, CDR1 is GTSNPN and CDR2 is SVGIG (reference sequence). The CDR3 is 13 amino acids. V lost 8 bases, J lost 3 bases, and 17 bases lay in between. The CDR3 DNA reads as TGTGCCGGAGGGGGGACTACACACTACGAGCAGTACTTC. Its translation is CAGGGTTHYEQYF.

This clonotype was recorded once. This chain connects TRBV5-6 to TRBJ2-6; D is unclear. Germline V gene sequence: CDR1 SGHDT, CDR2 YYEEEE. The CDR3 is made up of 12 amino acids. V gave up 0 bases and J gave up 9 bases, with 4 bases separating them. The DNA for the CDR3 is TGTGCCAGCAGCTTGGGCGGCAACGTCCTGACTTTC. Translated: CASSLGGNVLTF.

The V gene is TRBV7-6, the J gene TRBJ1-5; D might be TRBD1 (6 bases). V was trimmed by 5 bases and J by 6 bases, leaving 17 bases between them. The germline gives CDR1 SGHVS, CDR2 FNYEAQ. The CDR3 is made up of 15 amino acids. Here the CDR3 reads CASSPGGPGVQPQHF. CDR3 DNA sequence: TGTGCCAGCAGCCCTGGGGGCCCAGGGGTTCAGCCCCAGCATTTT.

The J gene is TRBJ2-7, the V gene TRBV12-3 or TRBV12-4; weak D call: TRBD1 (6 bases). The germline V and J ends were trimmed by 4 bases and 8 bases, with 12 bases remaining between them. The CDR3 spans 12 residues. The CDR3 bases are TGTGCCAGCAGTTCGACAGGATATCAGCAGTACTTC. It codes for CASSSTGYQQYF.

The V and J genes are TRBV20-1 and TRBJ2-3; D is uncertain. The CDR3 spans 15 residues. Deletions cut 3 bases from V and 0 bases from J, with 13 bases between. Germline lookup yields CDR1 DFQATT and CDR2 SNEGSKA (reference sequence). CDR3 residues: CSARILAASTDTQYF. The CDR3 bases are TGCAGTGCTAGGATCCTCGCGGCTAGCACAGATACGCAGTATTTT.

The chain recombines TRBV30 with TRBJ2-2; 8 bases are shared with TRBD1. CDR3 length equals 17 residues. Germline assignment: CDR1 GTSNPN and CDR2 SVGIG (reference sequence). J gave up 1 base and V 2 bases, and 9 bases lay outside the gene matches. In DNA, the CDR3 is TGTGCCTGGAGTCCTGCCTTCGACAGGGGGAACACCGGGGAGCTGTTTTTT. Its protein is CAWSPAFDRGNTGELFF.

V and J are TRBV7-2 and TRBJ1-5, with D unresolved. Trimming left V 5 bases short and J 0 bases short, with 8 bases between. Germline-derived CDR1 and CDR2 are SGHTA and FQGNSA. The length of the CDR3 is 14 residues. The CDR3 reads CASSPLDSNQPQHF. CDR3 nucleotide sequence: TGTGCCAGCAGCCCGCTAGATAGCAATCAGCCCCAGCATTTT.

CDR3 DNA sequence: TGTGCCACCAGCCTAGGGCGGACCGGGGAGCTGTTTTTT. It is translated as CATSLGRTGELFF. The rearrangement links TRBV15 to TRBJ2-2; D is unresolved. In germline, CDR1 is LNHNV, CDR2 YYDKDF (reference sequence). Trimming removed 5 bases from V and 5 bases from J, with 9 bases in between. This CDR3 is built from 13 residues.

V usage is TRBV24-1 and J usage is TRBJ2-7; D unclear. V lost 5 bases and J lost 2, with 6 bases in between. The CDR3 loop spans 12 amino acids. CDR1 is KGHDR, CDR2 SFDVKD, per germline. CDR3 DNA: TGTGCCACCAGTGCTGGGGCCTACGAGCAGTACTTC. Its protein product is CATSAGAYEQYF.

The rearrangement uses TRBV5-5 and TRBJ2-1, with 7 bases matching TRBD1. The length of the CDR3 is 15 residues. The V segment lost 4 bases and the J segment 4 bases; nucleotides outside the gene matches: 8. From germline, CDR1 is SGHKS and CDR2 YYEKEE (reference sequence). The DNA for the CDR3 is TGTGCCAGCAGCGGGACAGACAATCCGTACAATGAGCAGTTCTTC. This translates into CASSGTDNPYNEQFF.

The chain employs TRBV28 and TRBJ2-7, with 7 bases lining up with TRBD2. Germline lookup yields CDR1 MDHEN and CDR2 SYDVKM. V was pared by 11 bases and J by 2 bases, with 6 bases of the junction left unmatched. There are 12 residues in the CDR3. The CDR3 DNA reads TGTGCCGGATCTAGCGGAGCCTACGAGCAGTACTTC. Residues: CAGSSGAYEQYF. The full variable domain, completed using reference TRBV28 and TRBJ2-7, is DVKVTQSSRYLVKRTGEKVFLECVQDMDHENMFWYRQDPGLGLRLIYFSYDVKMKEKGDIPEGYSVSREKKERFSLILESASTNQTSMYLCAGSSGAYEQYFGPGTRLTVT.

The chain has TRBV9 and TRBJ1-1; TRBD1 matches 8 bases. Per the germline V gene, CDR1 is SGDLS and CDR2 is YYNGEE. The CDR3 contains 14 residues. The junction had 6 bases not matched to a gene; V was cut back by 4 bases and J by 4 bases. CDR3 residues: CASSLSTGGTEAFF. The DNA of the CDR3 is TGTGCCAGCAGCCTGAGCACAGGGGGCACTGAAGCTTTCTTT. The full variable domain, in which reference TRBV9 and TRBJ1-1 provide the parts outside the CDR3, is DSGVTQTPKHLITATGQRVTLRCSPRSGDLSVYWYQQSLDQGLQFLIQYYNGEERAKGNILERFSAQQFPDLHSELNLSSLELGDSALYFCASSLSTGGTEAFFGQGTRLTVV.

In nucleotides, the CDR3 is TGTGCCAGCGAGGGCGGGTACAATGAGCAGTTCTTC. Its translation is CASEGGYNEQFF. This chain uses TRBV7-8 with TRBJ2-1; D perhaps matches TRBD2 (5 bases). Germline CDR1 and CDR2: SGHVS and FQNEAQ. The CDR3 length is 12 residues. V was clipped by 8 bases and J by 4 bases, with 9 bases between them. Based on the CDR3 plus reference TRBV7-8 and TRBJ2-1, the full variable domain is GAGVSQSPRYKVAKRGQDVALRCDPISGHVSLFWYQQALGQGPEFLTYFQNEAQLDKSGLPSDRFFAERPEGSVSTLKIQRTQQEDSAVYLCASEGGYNEQFFGPGTRLTVL.

The CDR3 here is CASSQAAGGVETQYF. The DNA of the CDR3 is TGTGCCAGCTCACAAGCAGCGGGAGGAGTAGAGACCCAGTACTTC. V gene TRBV18 combines with J gene TRBJ2-5; TRBD2 agrees at 9 bases. This CDR3 contains 15 residues. The ends lost 4 bases at V and 4 bases at J; junction bases unmatched: 7. Germline-derived CDR1 and CDR2 are KGHSH and LQKENI.

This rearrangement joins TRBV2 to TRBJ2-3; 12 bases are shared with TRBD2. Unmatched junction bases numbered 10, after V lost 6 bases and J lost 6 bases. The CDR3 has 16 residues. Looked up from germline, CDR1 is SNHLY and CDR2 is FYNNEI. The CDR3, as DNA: TGTGCCAGCAGAGACCTAGCGGGAGGGCCCGGGGATACGCAGTATTTT. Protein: CASRDLAGGPGDTQYF.

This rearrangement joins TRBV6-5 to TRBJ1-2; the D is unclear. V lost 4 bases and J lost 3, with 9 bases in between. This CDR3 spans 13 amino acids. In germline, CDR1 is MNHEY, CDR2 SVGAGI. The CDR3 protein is CASSSATYYGYTF. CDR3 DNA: TGTGCCAGCAGTTCGGCCACCTACTATGGCTACACCTTC.

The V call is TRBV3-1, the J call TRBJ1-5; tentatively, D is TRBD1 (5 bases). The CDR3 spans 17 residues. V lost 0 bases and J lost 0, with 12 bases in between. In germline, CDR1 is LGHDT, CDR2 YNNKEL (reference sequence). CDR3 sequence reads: CASSQDRGTYSNQPQHF. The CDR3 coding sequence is TGTGCCAGCAGCCAAGATCGGGGCACTTATAGCAATCAGCCCCAGCATTTT.

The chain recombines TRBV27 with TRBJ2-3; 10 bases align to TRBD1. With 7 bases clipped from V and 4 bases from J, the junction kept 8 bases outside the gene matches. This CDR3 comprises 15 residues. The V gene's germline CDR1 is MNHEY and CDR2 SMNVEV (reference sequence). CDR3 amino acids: CASNRRDRGADTQYF. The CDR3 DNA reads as TGTGCCAGCAATCGGAGGGACAGGGGTGCAGATACGCAGTATTTT.

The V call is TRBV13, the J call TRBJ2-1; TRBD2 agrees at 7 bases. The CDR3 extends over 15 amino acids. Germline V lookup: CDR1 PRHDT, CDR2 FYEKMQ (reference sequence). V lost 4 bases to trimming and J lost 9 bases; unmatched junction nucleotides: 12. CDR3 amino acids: CASSSGSPGEGEQFF. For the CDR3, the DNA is TGTGCCAGCAGCTCTGGGTCCCCGGGGGAGGGTGAGCAGTTCTTC.

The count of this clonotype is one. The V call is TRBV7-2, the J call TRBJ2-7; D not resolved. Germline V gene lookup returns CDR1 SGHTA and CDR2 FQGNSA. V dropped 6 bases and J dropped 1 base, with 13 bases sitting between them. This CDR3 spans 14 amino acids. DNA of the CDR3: TGTGCCAGCAGTACTTATGGGCTATCCTACGAGCAGTACTTC. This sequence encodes CASSTYGLSYEQYF.

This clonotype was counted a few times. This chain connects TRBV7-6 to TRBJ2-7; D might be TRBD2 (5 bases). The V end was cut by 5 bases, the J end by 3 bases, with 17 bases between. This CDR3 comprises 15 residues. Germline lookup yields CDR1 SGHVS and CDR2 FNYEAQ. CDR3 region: CASSLEATGVYEQYF. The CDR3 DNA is TGTGCCAGCAGCCTAGAGGCCACCGGGGTCTACGAGCAGTACTTC.

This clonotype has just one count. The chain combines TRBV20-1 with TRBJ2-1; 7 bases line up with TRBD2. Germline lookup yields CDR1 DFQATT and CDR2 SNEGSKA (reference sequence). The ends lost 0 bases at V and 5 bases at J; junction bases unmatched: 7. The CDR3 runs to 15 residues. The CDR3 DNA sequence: TGCAGTGCTAGAGATGGGGCTAGCGGAGACAATGAGCAGTTCTTC. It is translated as CSARDGASGDNEQFF.

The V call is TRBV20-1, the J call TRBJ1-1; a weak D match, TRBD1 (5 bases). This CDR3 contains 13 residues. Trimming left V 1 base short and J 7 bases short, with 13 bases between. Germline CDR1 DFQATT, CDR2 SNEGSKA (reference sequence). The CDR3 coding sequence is TGCAGTGCTAGAGCCTACGCAACAGGTGAAGCTTTCTTT. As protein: CSARAYATGEAFF.

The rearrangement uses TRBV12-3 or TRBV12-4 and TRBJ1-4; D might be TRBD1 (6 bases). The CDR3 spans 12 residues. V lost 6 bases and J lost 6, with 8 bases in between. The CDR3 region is CASRAGDEKLFF. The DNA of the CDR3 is TGTGCCAGCAGAGCAGGGGATGAAAAACTGTTTTTT.

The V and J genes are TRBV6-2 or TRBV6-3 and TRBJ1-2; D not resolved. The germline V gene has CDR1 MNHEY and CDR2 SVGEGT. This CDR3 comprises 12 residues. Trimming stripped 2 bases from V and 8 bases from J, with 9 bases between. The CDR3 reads CASSYGVGGYTF. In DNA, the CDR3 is TGTGCCAGCAGTTACGGCGTTGGAGGCTACACCTTC.

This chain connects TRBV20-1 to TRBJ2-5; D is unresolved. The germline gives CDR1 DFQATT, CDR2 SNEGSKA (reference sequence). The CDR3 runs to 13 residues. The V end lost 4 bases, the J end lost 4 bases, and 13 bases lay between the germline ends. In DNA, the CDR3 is TGCAGTGCTAATCCTATGTACCTAGAGACCCAGTACTTC. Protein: CSANPMYLETQYF.

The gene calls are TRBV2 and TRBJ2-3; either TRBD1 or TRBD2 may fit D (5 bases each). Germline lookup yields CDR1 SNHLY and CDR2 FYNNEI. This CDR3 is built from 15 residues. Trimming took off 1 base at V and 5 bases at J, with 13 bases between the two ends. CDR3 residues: CASSEGGTLVDTQYF. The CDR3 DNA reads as TGTGCCAGCAGTGAAGGAGGGACCCTGGTAGATACGCAGTATTTT.

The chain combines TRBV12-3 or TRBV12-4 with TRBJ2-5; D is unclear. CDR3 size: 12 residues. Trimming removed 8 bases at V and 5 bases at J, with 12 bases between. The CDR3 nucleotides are TGTGCCAGCGCTTCCTCCCTGGAGACCCAGTACTTC. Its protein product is CASASSLETQYF.

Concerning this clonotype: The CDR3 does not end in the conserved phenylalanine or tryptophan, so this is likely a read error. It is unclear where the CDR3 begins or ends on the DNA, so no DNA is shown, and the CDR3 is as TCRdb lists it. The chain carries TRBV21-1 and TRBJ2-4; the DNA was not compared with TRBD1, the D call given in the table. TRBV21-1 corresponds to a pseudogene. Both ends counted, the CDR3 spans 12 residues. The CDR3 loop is CASSKGGGQLKI.

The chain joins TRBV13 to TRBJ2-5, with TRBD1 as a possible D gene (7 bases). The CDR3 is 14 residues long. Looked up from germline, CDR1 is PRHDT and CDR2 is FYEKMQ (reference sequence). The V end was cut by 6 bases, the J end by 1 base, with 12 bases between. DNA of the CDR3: TGTGCCAGCAGTCCAGGGGGGCCCCAAGAGACCCAGTACTTC. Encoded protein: CASSPGGPQETQYF.

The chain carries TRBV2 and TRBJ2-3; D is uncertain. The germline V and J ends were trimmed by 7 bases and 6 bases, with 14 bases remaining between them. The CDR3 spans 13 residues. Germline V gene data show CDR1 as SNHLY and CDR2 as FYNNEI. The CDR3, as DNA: TGTGCCAGCATCTACAAGGGTTCGGATACGCAGTATTTT. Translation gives CASIYKGSDTQYF. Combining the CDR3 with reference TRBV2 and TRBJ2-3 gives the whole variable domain EPEVTQTPSHQVTQMGQEVILRCVPISNHLYFYWYRQILGQKVEFLVSFYNNEISEKSEIFDDQFSVERPDGSNFTLKIRSTKLEDSAMYFCASIYKGSDTQYFGPGTRLTVL.